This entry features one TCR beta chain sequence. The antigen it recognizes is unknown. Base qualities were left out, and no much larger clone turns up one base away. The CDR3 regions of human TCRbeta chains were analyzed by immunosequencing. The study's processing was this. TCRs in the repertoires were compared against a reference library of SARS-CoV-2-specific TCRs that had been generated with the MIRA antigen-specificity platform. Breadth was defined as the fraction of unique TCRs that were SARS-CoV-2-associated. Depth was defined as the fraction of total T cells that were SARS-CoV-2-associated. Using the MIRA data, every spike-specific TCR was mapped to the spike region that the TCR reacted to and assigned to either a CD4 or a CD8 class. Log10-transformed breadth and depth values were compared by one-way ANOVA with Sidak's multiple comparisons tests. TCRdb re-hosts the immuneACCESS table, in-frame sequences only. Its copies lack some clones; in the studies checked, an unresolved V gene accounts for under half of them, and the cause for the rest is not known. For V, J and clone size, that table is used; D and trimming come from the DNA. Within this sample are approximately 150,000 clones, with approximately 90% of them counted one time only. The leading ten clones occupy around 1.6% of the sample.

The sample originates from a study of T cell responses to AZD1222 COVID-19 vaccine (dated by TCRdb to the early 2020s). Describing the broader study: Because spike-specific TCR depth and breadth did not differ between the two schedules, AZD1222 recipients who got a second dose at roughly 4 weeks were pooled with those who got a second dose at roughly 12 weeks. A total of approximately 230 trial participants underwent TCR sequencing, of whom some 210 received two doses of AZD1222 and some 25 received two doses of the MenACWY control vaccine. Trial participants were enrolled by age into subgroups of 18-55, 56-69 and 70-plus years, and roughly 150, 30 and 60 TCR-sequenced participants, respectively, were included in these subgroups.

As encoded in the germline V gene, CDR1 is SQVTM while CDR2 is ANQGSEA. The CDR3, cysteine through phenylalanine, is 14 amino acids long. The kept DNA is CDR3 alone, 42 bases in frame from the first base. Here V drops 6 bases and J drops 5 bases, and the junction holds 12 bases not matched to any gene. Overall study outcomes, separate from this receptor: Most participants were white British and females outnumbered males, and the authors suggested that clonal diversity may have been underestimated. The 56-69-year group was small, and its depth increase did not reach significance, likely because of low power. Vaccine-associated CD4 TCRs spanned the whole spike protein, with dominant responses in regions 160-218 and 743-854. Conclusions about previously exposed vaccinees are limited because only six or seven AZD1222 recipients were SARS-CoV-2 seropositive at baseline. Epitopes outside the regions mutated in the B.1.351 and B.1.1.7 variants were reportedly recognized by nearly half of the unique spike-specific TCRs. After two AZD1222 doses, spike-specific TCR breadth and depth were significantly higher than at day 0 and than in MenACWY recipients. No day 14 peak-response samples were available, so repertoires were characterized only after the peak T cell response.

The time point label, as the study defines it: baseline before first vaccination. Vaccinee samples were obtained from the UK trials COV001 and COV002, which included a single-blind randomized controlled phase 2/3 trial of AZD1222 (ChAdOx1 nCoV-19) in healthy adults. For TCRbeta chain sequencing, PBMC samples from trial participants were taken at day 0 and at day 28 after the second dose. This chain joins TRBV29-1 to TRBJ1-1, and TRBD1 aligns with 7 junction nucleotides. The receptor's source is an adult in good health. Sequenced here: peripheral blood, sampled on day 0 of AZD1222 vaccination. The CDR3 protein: CSVFFTGVRTEAFF. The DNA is TGCAGCGTATTTTTTACAGGGGTACGGACTGAAGCTTTCTTT.